Each of the 25 T cell receptor beta chains below was sequenced from the same sample in a study of response to subunit inactivated influenza vaccine. One entry per CDR3 protein, called by TCRdb with MiXCR from the RT-PCR reads. The sample records hundreds of thousands of distinct CDR3 sequences, 12% being singletons. The starting material was PBMCs from blood, obtained on the day of vaccination. These receptors were collected from a man in his fifties or sixties who received an inactivated influenza vaccine.

V and J are TRBV6-5 and TRBJ2-1; 7 positions agree with TRBD2. The CDR3 covers 12 residues. Looked up from germline, CDR1 is MNHEY and CDR2 is SVGAGI. V lost 6 bases, J lost 6 bases, and 2 bases stayed unmatched. DNA for the CDR3: TGTGCCAGCAGGTCGGGGGGCAATGAGCAGTTCTTC. This sequence encodes CASRSGGNEQFF.

This clonotype was counted once. The chain employs TRBV27 and TRBJ2-1, with 7 bases matching TRBD2. Losses at the gene ends were 5 bases for V and 1 base for J; bases not matched to a gene: 8. Per the germline V gene, CDR1 is MNHEY and CDR2 is SMNVEV (reference sequence). The CDR3 covers 16 residues. CDR3 residues: CASSPLISGSYNEQFF. CDR3 DNA sequence: TGTGCCAGCAGTCCTTTGATTAGCGGGTCCTACAATGAGCAGTTCTTC.

Only a few counts were recorded for this clonotype. V gene TRBV7-2 combines with J gene TRBJ2-2, with D perhaps matching TRBD1 or TRBD2 (5 bases each). Germline V gene lookup returns CDR1 SGHTA and CDR2 FQGNSA. V dropped 4 bases and J dropped 2 bases, with 14 bases sitting between them. The CDR3 has 16 amino acids. The CDR3 DNA reads as TGTGCCAGCAGCTCGGGGTGGGGCGTAAACACCGGGGAGCTGTTTTTT. Encoded protein: CASSSGWGVNTGELFF.

On this clonotype: The germline gene is not matched at one end of the junction; a read error may be the cause. The J gene is TRBJ1-1, the V gene TRBV20-1; TRBD1 might be the D (6 bases). Germline CDR1 is DFQATT and CDR2 is SNEGSKA (reference sequence). CDR3 length equals 13 residues. The CDR3 bases are TGCAGTGCTAGAGGGCAGGGGAACACTAAAGCTTTCTTT. Its protein product is CSARGQGNTKAFF.

This clonotype occurred a few times. The V call is TRBV6-1, the J call TRBJ1-5; unclear D gene. CDR1 and CDR2 from the germline V gene are MNHNS and SASEGT. V lost 3 bases to trimming and J lost 11 bases, with 11 bases between them. This CDR3 spans 12 amino acids. The CDR3 coding sequence is TGTGCCAGCAGTGAGGGCTGGCAGGCCCAGCATTTT. It encodes CASSEGWQAQHF.

The J gene is TRBJ2-2, the V gene TRBV12-3 or TRBV12-4, with D unclear. Trimming shortened V by 6 bases and J by 7 bases, and 12 bases separated the two germline ends. The CDR3 contains 13 residues. The CDR3 loop is CASSGGLLGELFF. CDR3 nucleotides: TGTGCCAGCAGCGGTGGTTTGCTCGGGGAGCTGTTTTTT.

This clonotype has a handful of counts. The chain couples TRBV11-2 to TRBJ2-1, with D possibly TRBD2 on 5 matching bases. CDR3 size: 16 residues. CDR1 is SGHAT and CDR2 is FQNNGV in the germline V gene. Trimming left V 6 bases short and J 4 bases short, with 19 bases between. In nucleotides, the CDR3 is TGTGCCAGCAGACGCCCGGGCCGACCGGGGTACAATGAGCAGTTCTTC. Protein sequence: CASRRPGRPGYNEQFF.

In this sample, this clonotype turned up a few times. The chain couples TRBV20-1 to TRBJ2-2, with a tentative D call TRBD2 (7 bases). Trimming cost V 1 base and J 6 bases, with 12 bases left between them. The CDR3 consists of 14 residues. Germline CDR1 and CDR2: DFQATT and SNEGSKA (reference sequence). CDR3 in DNA: TGCAGTGCTAGAGTTGGGGGGGCGGCCGGGGAGCTGTTTTTT. This gives the protein CSARVGGAAGELFF.

The chain has TRBV18 and TRBJ2-1; 15 nucleotides line up with TRBD2. The trim removed 6 bases at V and 10 bases at J, leaving 7 bases unmatched. This CDR3 has 15 amino acids. Germline CDR1 KGHSH, CDR2 LQKENI. The CDR3 loop reads CASSPGTSGRLEQFF. In nucleotides, the CDR3 is TGTGCCAGCTCTCCCGGGACTAGCGGGAGGCTGGAGCAGTTCTTC. Based on the CDR3 plus reference TRBV18 and TRBJ2-1, the full variable domain is NAGVMQNPRHLVRRRGQEARLRCSPMKGHSHVYWYRQLPEEGLKFMVYLQKENIIDESGMPKERFSAEFPKEGPSILRIQQVVRGDSAAYFCASSPGTSGRLEQFFGPGTRLTVL.

This chain connects TRBV7-6 to TRBJ2-3; D call uncertain. The germline V gene encodes CDR1 SGHVS and CDR2 FNYEAQ. Trimming pared 5 bases from V and 1 base from J, leaving 28 bases between. CDR3 length: 20 amino acids. This CDR3 reads CASSLLIRASLTSGTDTQYF. DNA for the CDR3: TGTGCCAGCAGCCTCCTGATTAGGGCTAGTCTGACAAGCGGCACAGATACGCAGTATTTT. The full variable domain, completed using reference TRBV7-6 and TRBJ2-3, is GAGVSQSPRYKVTKRGQDVALRCDPISGHVSLYWYRQALGQGPEFLTYFNYEAQQDKSGLPNDRFSAERPEGSISTLTIQRTEQRDSAMYRCASSLLIRASLTSGTDTQYFGPGTRLTVL.

The chain recombines TRBV12-3 or TRBV12-4 with TRBJ1-3; D is unresolved. Trimming stripped 6 bases from V and 0 bases from J, with 15 bases between. This CDR3 is built from 16 residues. CDR3 sequence (DNA): TGTGCCAGCAGCAAATTGTCCCCGAACTCTGGAAACACCATATATTTT. Encoded protein: CASSKLSPNSGNTIYF.

This sequence joins TRBV7-9 and TRBJ1-1, with 11 bases matching TRBD1. Trimming at V came to 1 base and at J to 6 bases, leaving 7 bases not matched to a gene. Germline CDR1 is SEHNR and CDR2 is FQNEAQ (reference sequence). CDR3 length: 16 residues. CDR3 sequence reads: CASSLGRDRGVPEAFF. The CDR3 DNA reads TGTGCCAGCAGCTTAGGTCGGGACAGGGGGGTCCCTGAAGCTTTCTTT.

This chain uses TRBV7-9 with TRBJ2-3; the match to TRBD2 covers 8 bases. The V gene's germline CDR1 is SEHNR and CDR2 FQNEAQ (reference sequence). This CDR3 spans 15 amino acids. J lost 1 base, V lost 5 bases, and 5 bases had no gene match. The CDR3 nucleotides are TGTGCCAGCAGCCGTGCAGCGGGGGGCACAGATACGCAGTATTTT. Translating it yields CASSRAAGGTDTQYF.

This clonotype was seen ten or more times. The CDR3 protein is CASSQSQGAYEQYF. CDR3 bases: TGCGCCAGCAGCCAATCCCAGGGGGCCTACGAGCAGTACTTC. The chain couples TRBV4-1 to TRBJ2-7, with 7 positions matching TRBD1. The CDR3 is 14 residues long. Per the germline V gene, CDR1 is MGHRA and CDR2 is YSYEKL. Trimming took 2 bases from V and 2 from J; bases not matched to a gene: 3.

The chain employs TRBV7-3 and TRBJ2-3; D could derive from TRBD1 or TRBD2 (5 bases each). CDR1 and CDR2 (germline): SGHTA, FQGTGA. This CDR3 contains 22 residues. Trimming shortened V by 1 base and J by 3 bases, and 32 bases separated the two germline ends. The CDR3 loop reads CASSLKPGLALSGTGGTDTQYF. In DNA form, the CDR3 reads TGTGCCAGCAGCTTAAAGCCCGGGCTAGCACTATCTGGGACCGGTGGTACAGATACGCAGTATTTT.

Concerning this clonotype itself: At one of its ends the junction is not consistent with the germline gene, which may arise from a read error. This chain uses TRBV7-9 with TRBJ1-1; D possibly corresponds to TRBD1 (5 bases). CDR1 and CDR2 (germline): SEHNR, FQNEAQ (reference sequence). CDR3 length: 17 amino acids. This chain's CDR3 is CVSSSDSRGTPVTEAFF. The DNA of the CDR3 is TGTGTCAGCAGCTCTGACAGTAGGGGAACCCCAGTCACTGAAGCTTTCTTT.

A remark on this clonotype: Germline and junction disagree at one end, which may indicate a read error. The rearrangement joins TRBV27 to TRBJ2-5, with 10 positions matching TRBD2. This CDR3 has 14 residues. CDR1 and CDR2 (germline): MNHEY, SMNVEV (reference sequence). DNA for the CDR3: TGTGTCAGCAGTGGTAGCGGGGGGATGGAGACCCAGTACTTC. Translation: CVSSGSGGMETQYF.

The chain couples TRBV29-1 to TRBJ2-7, with TRBD2 as a possible D gene (6 bases). V lost 4 bases to trimming and J lost 6 bases, with 16 bases between them. This CDR3 is built from 13 residues. Germline V gene data show CDR1 as SQVTM and CDR2 as ANQGSEA. This chain's CDR3 is CSVGGAPLAEQYF. In DNA form, the CDR3 reads TGCAGCGTTGGCGGGGCCCCCCTGGCCGAGCAGTACTTC.

This clonotype was seen a handful of times. The chain carries TRBV11-2 and TRBJ1-2; possible D gene TRBD1, 6 bases. Trimming stripped 1 base from V and 6 bases from J, with 15 bases between. The germline V gene encodes CDR1 SGHAT and CDR2 FQNNGV. The CDR3 has 15 residues. This CDR3 is CASSLVSGGYNGYTF. The CDR3 bases are TGTGCCAGCAGCTTAGTGTCCGGGGGCTATAATGGCTACACCTTC.

The J gene is TRBJ2-7, the V gene TRBV15; no clear D gene. The germline V gene encodes CDR1 LNHNV and CDR2 YYDKDF (reference sequence). The V end lost 0 bases, the J end lost 8 bases, and 8 bases lay between the germline ends. There are 12 residues in the CDR3. The CDR3 loop reads CATSRDVGKQYF. CDR3 nucleotides: TGTGCCACCAGCAGAGATGTTGGAAAGCAGTACTTC.

The chain links TRBV12-3 or TRBV12-4 to TRBJ1-2, with a possible D match to TRBD1 (6 bases). Trimming stripped 3 bases from V and 7 bases from J, with 15 bases between. The CDR3 extends over 14 amino acids. As DNA, the CDR3 is TGTGCCAGCAGTTTGGACAGTCTCGGCGGTGGCTACACCTTC. It specifies CASSLDSLGGGYTF.

This clonotype was seen repeatedly, ten times or more. V is TRBV29-1 and J is TRBJ2-3; 14 nucleotides line up with TRBD2. Trimming removed 6 bases from V and 2 bases from J; junction bases left unmatched: 4. This CDR3 has 15 residues. Germline V CDR1 and CDR2: SQVTM, ANQGSEA. The CDR3 DNA follows: TGCAGCGTGGGGACTAGCGGGGGACCCACAGATACGCAGTATTTT. Its protein product is CSVGTSGGPTDTQYF.

The sample holds a few counts of this clonotype. This chain uses TRBV5-1 with TRBJ2-3; maybe TRBD2 (5 bases). The germline V gene has CDR1 SGHRS and CDR2 YFSETQ. V lost 4 bases and J lost 6, with 15 bases in between. This CDR3 has 14 amino acids. DNA of the CDR3: TGCGCCAGCAGCCCGAGGGCGAATGGGGATACGCAGTATTTT. Protein product: CASSPRANGDTQYF.

The chain couples TRBV12-3 or TRBV12-4 to TRBJ2-3; 7 bases agree with TRBD2. V was clipped by 3 bases and J by 5 bases; unmatched bases: 5. CDR3 length equals 14 residues. The CDR3 region has the DNA TGTGCCAGCAGTTTCGGCGGGAGAGAAGATACGCAGTATTTT. It translates to CASSFGGREDTQYF.

In its sample, this clonotype was seen a few times. The rearrangement joins TRBV11-2 to TRBJ2-2; 12 bases fit TRBD2. Trimming removed 5 bases from V and 4 bases from J; junction bases left unmatched: 11. Germline values: CDR1 SGHAT, CDR2 FQNNGV. The CDR3 loop spans 18 amino acids. The CDR3 sequence is CASSEPTSGSSGTGELFF. For the CDR3, the DNA is TGTGCCAGCAGCGAGCCGACTAGCGGGAGTTCGGGCACCGGGGAGCTGTTTTTT.